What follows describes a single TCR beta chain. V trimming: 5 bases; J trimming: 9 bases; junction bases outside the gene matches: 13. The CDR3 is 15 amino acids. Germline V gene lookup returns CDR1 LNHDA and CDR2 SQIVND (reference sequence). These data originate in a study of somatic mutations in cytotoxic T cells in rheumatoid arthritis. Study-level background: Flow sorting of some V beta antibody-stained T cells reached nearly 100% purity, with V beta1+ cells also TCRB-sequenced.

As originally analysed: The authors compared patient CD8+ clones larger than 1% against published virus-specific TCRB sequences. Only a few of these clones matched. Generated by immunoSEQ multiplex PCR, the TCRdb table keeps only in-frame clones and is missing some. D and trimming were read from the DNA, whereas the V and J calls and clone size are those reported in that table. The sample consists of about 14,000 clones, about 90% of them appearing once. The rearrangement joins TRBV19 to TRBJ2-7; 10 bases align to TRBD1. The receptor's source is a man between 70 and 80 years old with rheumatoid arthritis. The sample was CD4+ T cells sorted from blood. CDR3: CASSALGGTGVGQYF. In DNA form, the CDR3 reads TGTGCCAGTAGTGCCCTAGGTGGGACAGGGGTCGGGCAGTACTTC. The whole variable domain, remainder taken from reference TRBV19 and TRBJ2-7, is DGGITQSPKYLFRKEGQNVTLSCEQNLNHDAMYWYRQDPGQGLRLIYYSQIVNDFQKGDIAEGYSVSREKKESFPLTVTSAQKNPTAFYLCASSALGGTGVGQYFGPGTRLTVT.